This is a list of T cell receptor beta chains from one sample in a study of patients and donors after allogeneic stem cell transplantation. TCRdb reanalysed the RT-PCR reads using MiXCR and keeps one entry per CDR3 protein. This sample has approximately 210,000 distinct CDR3 sequences, with around two fifths found just once. Sequencing used blood, either unsorted or a sorted T cell fraction (not recorded which). Every receptor here comes from a human donor who was either an allogeneic HSCT recipient or a stem cell or donor lymphocyte infusion donor (not recorded which). It is not recorded whose cells these are; they may come from a transplant donor. The CDR3 runs from the conserved cysteine through the conserved F or W. D genes are given only for firm matches. For some rows the clone size is stated as once, few or many, or as a class when expanded; others skip it.

CDR3 protein: CASSQGNSGRTISELFF
CDR3 DNA: TGCGCCAGCAGCCAAGGAAATAGCGGGAGGACCATTTCGGAGCTGTTTTTT
J gene: TRBJ2-2
V gene: TRBV4-3
D gene: TRBD2
clone size: .

CDR3 protein: CASSIPDNEQFF
CDR3 DNA: TGTGCCAGTAGTATACCCGACAATGAGCAGTTCTTC
J gene: TRBJ2-1
V gene: TRBV19
D gene: .
clone size: .

CDR3 protein: CSATDRDGEKLFF
CDR3 DNA: TGCAGTGCTACCGACAGGGACGGGGAAAAACTGTTTTTT
J gene: TRBJ1-4
V gene: TRBV20-1
D gene: TRBD1
clone size: .

CDR3 protein: CASSLVSTGENTEAFF
CDR3 DNA: TGTGCCAGCAGCTTAGTCTCGACAGGGGAGAACACTGAAGCTTTCTTT
J gene: TRBJ1-1
V gene: TRBV11-2
D gene: TRBD1
clone size: few

CDR3 protein: CASRMYGLAGVNEQFF
CDR3 DNA: TGTGCCAGCAGGATGTACGGACTAGCGGGAGTTAATGAGCAGTTCTTC
J gene: TRBJ2-1
V gene: TRBV12-3/TRBV12-4
D gene: TRBD2
clone size: few

CDR3 protein: CASSWDRGNGNQPQHF
CDR3 DNA: TGTGCCAGCAGTTGGGACAGGGGGAATGGCAATCAGCCCCAGCATTTT
J gene: TRBJ1-5
V gene: TRBV6-2/TRBV6-3
D gene: TRBD1
clone size: .

CDR3 protein: CASSLQRGGQETQYF
CDR3 DNA: TGTGCCAGCAGTTTACAGCGGGGGGGCCAAGAGACCCAGTACTTC
J gene: TRBJ2-5
V gene: TRBV28
D gene: TRBD2
clone size: .

CDR3 protein: CASSSVGTGVPGYNEKLFF
CDR3 DNA: TGTGCCAGCAGCTCCGTGGGCACAGGGGTCCCCGGGTATAATGAAAAACTGTTTTTT
J gene: TRBJ1-4
V gene: TRBV11-2
D gene: TRBD1
clone size: .

CDR3 protein: CASSTPLGTGNNYGYTF
CDR3 DNA: TGTGCCAGCAGCACCCCACTCGGAACAGGCAATAACTATGGCTACACCTTC
J gene: TRBJ1-2
V gene: TRBV12-3/TRBV12-4
D gene: .
clone size: .

CDR3 protein: CASRGPYNSPLHF
CDR3 DNA: TGTGCCAGCCGGGGCCCCTATAATTCACCCCTCCACTTT
J gene: TRBJ1-6
V gene: TRBV9
D gene: .
clone size: .

CDR3 protein: CASSYSTAGLYGYTF
CDR3 DNA: TGTGCCAGCAGTTACTCCACGGCGGGGCTCTATGGCTACACCTTC
J gene: TRBJ1-2
V gene: TRBV6-5
D gene: .
clone size: .

CDR3 protein: CASRSGSQANYGYTF
CDR3 DNA: TGTGCCAGCAGATCGGGTTCCCAAGCTAACTATGGCTACACCTTC
J gene: TRBJ1-2
V gene: TRBV2
D gene: .
clone size: few

CDR3 protein: CASSRMAYNEQFF
CDR3 DNA: TGTGCCAGCAGCCGAATGGCCTACAATGAGCAGTTCTTC
J gene: TRBJ2-1
V gene: TRBV7-3
D gene: .
clone size: .

CDR3 protein: CASSADSYYGYTF
CDR3 DNA: TGTGCCAGCAGCGCGGACAGCTACTATGGCTACACCTTC
J gene: TRBJ1-2
V gene: TRBV9
D gene: .
clone size: many

CDR3 protein: CASSYRLTAEAFF
CDR3 DNA: TGTGCCAGCAGTTACCGACTCACTGCTGAAGCTTTCTTT
J gene: TRBJ1-1
V gene: TRBV6-5
D gene: .
clone size: few

CDR3 protein: CASSLERSSYEQYF
CDR3 DNA: TGTGCCAGCAGCTTAGAAAGGAGCTCCTACGAGCAGTACTTC
J gene: TRBJ2-7
V gene: TRBV7-9
D gene: .
clone size: .

CDR3 protein: CASSGPGQSTDTQYF
CDR3 DNA: TGTGCCAGCAGTGGTCCGGGACAGAGCACAGATACGCAGTATTTT
J gene: TRBJ2-3
V gene: TRBV12-3/TRBV12-4
D gene: TRBD1
clone size: .

CDR3 protein: CATRGRGDLAKNIQYF
CDR3 DNA: TGTGCCACCAGAGGTCGAGGGGACTTAGCCAAAAACATTCAGTACTTC
J gene: TRBJ2-4
V gene: TRBV24-1
D gene: .
clone size: .

CDR3 protein: CASSQVQGGNEKLFF
CDR3 DNA: TGCGCCAGCAGCCAAGTACAGGGAGGAAATGAAAAACTGTTTTTT
J gene: TRBJ1-4
V gene: TRBV4-3
D gene: .
clone size: .

CDR3 protein: CASSKTGGNQPQHF
CDR3 DNA: TGTGCCAGCAGCAAAACAGGGGGTAATCAGCCCCAGCATTTT
J gene: TRBJ1-5
V gene: TRBV7-2
D gene: TRBD1
clone size: .

CDR3 protein: CAVGFSNQPQHF
CDR3 DNA: TGTGCCGTCGGGTTTAGCAATCAGCCCCAGCATTTT
J gene: TRBJ1-5
V gene: TRBV12-3/TRBV12-4
D gene: .
clone size: .

CDR3 protein: CASSSGPSNQPQHF
CDR3 DNA: TGTGCCAGCAGCTCGGGACCAAGCAATCAGCCCCAGCATTTT
J gene: TRBJ1-5
V gene: TRBV5-6
D gene: .
clone size: many

CDR3 protein: CASRGSSSSYEQYF
CDR3 DNA: TGTGCCAGCAGGGGGTCGAGTTCCTCCTACGAGCAGTACTTC
J gene: TRBJ2-7
V gene: TRBV13
D gene: .
clone size: .

CDR3 protein: CATSRDLAGGEQYF
CDR3 DNA: TGTGCCACCAGCAGAGATCTAGCGGGTGGCGAGCAGTACTTC
J gene: TRBJ2-7
V gene: TRBV15
D gene: TRBD2
clone size: .

CDR3 protein: CASSRESGTTEAFF
CDR3 DNA: TGTGCCAGCAGTCGTGAGTCAGGAACCACTGAAGCTTTCTTT
J gene: TRBJ1-1
V gene: TRBV28
D gene: .
clone size: .

CDR3 protein: CASSLRTGVGELFF
CDR3 DNA: TGTGCCAGCAGTCTACGGACAGGGGTCGGGGAGCTGTTTTTT
J gene: TRBJ2-2
V gene: TRBV12-3/TRBV12-4
D gene: TRBD1
clone size: .

CDR3 protein: CAWLPGLAGISYEQYF
CDR3 DNA: TGTGCCTGGCTCCCGGGACTAGCGGGAATCTCCTACGAGCAGTACTTC
J gene: TRBJ2-7
V gene: TRBV30
D gene: TRBD2
clone size: few

CDR3 protein: CSVRVAATDTQYF
CDR3 DNA: TGCAGCGTTAGGGTAGCTGCTACAGATACGCAGTATTTT
J gene: TRBJ2-3
V gene: TRBV29-1
D gene: .
clone size: .

CDR3 protein: CASRSGGQETQYF
CDR3 DNA: TGTGCCAGCAGGTCGGGCGGACAAGAGACCCAGTACTTC
J gene: TRBJ2-5
V gene: TRBV25-1
D gene: .
clone size: .

CDR3 protein: CATSRSGPEAFF
CDR3 DNA: TGTGCCACCAGCAGATCCGGGCCCGAAGCTTTCTTT
J gene: TRBJ1-1
V gene: TRBV15
D gene: .
clone size: few

CDR3 protein: CSGVRGASRPAFF
CDR3 DNA: TGCAGCGGGGTAAGGGGGGCTTCAAGGCCAGCTTTCTTT
J gene: TRBJ1-1
V gene: TRBV29-1
D gene: .
clone size: .

CDR3 protein: CASCPRGRGLYTF
CDR3 DNA: TGTGCCAGCTGCCCCCGTGGCAGGGGCCTCTACACCTTC
J gene: TRBJ1-2
V gene: TRBV9
D gene: .
clone size: .

CDR3 protein: CASSFRTVGFLGTEAFF
CDR3 DNA: TGTGCCAGCAGTTTCCGGACAGTGGGATTCTTGGGCACTGAAGCTTTCTTT
J gene: TRBJ1-1
V gene: TRBV6-5
D gene: .
clone size: few

CDR3 protein: CASSGTIGLAGDTGELFF
CDR3 DNA: TGTGCCAGCAGCGGAACGATCGGACTAGCGGGAGATACCGGGGAGCTGTTTTTT
J gene: TRBJ2-2
V gene: TRBV6-2/TRBV6-3
D gene: TRBD2
clone size: .

CDR3 protein: CASSLVKTNEKLFF
CDR3 DNA: TGTGCCAGCAGTTTGGTAAAGACTAATGAAAAACTGTTTTTT
J gene: TRBJ1-4
V gene: TRBV28
D gene: .
clone size: .

CDR3 protein: CASSDSGTTEAFF
CDR3 DNA: TGTGCCAGCAGTGACTCAGGGACCACTGAAGCTTTCTTT
J gene: TRBJ1-1
V gene: TRBV6-4
D gene: .
clone size: .

CDR3 protein: CASSRDRGGETQYF
CDR3 DNA: TGTGCCAGCAGTCGGGACAGGGGAGGGGAGACCCAGTACTTC
J gene: TRBJ2-5
V gene: TRBV12-3/TRBV12-4
D gene: TRBD1
clone size: .

CDR3 protein: CASSQDAGSGASTDTQYF
CDR3 DNA: TGCGCCAGCAGCCAAGATGCCGGGAGCGGGGCGAGCACAGATACGCAGTATTTT
J gene: TRBJ2-3
V gene: TRBV4-3
D gene: TRBD2
clone size: .

CDR3 protein: CASSVDQGATEAFF
CDR3 DNA: TGTGCCAGCAGCGTAGATCAGGGGGCCACTGAAGCTTTCTTT
J gene: TRBJ1-1
V gene: TRBV9
D gene: TRBD1
clone size: few

CDR3 protein: CASSSPLNTGANEKLFF
CDR3 DNA: TGTGCCAGCAGCTCCCCCTTGAATACAGGGGCGAATGAAAAACTGTTTTTT
J gene: TRBJ1-4
V gene: TRBV7-9
D gene: TRBD1
clone size: few